The 3 T cell receptor beta chains below all came from one sample that was sequenced in a study of OX40 agonist ivuxolimab in advanced cancers. Sequencing used immunoSEQ multiplex PCR; TCRdb keeps in-frame clones, though not all of them. Here the sample spans around 35,000 clones, about 88% being singletons. The specimen was CD4+ or CD8+ T cells sorted from blood, collected in a trial of the OX40 agonist ivuxolimab. These TCRs come from an adult with an advanced solid tumor such as melanoma, head and neck, liver or kidney cancer.

J is TRBJ2-2 and V is TRBV2; D is uncertain. The germline gives CDR1 SNHLY, CDR2 FYNNEI. The V and J ends lost 4 bases and 0 bases respectively, with 9 bases between them. CDR3 size: 15 residues. For the CDR3, the DNA is TGTGCCAGCAGTGTCGTAGCCGCGAACACCGGGGAGCTGTTTTTT. It is translated as CASSVVAANTGELFF.

The chain uses TRBV30 and TRBJ2-4; D possibly corresponds to TRBD2 (6 bases). Trimming took off 1 base at V and 7 bases at J, with 17 bases between the two ends. Germline V gene data show CDR1 as GTSNPN and CDR2 as SVGIG (reference sequence). The CDR3 runs 15 residues. Here the CDR3 reads CAWSDDAGFGNIQYF. In nucleotides, the CDR3 is TGTGCCTGGAGTGATGACGCGGGGTTTGGGAACATTCAGTACTTC.

This chain uses TRBV5-1 with TRBJ2-7; tentatively, D is TRBD1 (6 bases). Germline V gives CDR1 SGHRS, CDR2 YFSETQ. The CDR3 length is 13 residues. Deletions cut 4 bases from V and 3 bases from J, with 11 bases between. The CDR3 region has the DNA TGCGCCAGCAGCAAACAAGGGGGCTACGAGCAGTACTTC. Encoded protein: CASSKQGGYEQYF.